This paragraph covers one T cell receptor (beta chain) sequence. This sample stems from a study of blood T cell repertoires in COVID-19. Study as a whole: The United States, Italy and Spain provided the acute and convalescent COVID-19 samples.

Trimming took off 5 bases at V and 6 bases at J, with 14 bases between the two ends. This CDR3 has 14 residues. Looked up from germline, CDR1 is MDHEN and CDR2 is SYDVKM. Original processing notes: From reference gene primer amplification, estimates of nucleated cell counts were derived. Produced via immunoSEQ multiplex PCR; TCRdb's table is partial and in-frame only. Clone size and the V and J calls come from that table; the DNA yielded D and trimming. The table lists roughly 77,000 clones, around three quarters of them singletons. This receptor was taken from a man in his fifties or sixties with active or convalescent COVID-19. The sample was peripheral blood. V and J are TRBV28 and TRBJ1-5, with a weak D call TRBD1 (5 bases). CDR3 in DNA: TGTGCCAGCAGTGGGGGGGGATTCGGTCAGCCCCAGCATTTT. Protein product: CASSGGGFGQPQHF.